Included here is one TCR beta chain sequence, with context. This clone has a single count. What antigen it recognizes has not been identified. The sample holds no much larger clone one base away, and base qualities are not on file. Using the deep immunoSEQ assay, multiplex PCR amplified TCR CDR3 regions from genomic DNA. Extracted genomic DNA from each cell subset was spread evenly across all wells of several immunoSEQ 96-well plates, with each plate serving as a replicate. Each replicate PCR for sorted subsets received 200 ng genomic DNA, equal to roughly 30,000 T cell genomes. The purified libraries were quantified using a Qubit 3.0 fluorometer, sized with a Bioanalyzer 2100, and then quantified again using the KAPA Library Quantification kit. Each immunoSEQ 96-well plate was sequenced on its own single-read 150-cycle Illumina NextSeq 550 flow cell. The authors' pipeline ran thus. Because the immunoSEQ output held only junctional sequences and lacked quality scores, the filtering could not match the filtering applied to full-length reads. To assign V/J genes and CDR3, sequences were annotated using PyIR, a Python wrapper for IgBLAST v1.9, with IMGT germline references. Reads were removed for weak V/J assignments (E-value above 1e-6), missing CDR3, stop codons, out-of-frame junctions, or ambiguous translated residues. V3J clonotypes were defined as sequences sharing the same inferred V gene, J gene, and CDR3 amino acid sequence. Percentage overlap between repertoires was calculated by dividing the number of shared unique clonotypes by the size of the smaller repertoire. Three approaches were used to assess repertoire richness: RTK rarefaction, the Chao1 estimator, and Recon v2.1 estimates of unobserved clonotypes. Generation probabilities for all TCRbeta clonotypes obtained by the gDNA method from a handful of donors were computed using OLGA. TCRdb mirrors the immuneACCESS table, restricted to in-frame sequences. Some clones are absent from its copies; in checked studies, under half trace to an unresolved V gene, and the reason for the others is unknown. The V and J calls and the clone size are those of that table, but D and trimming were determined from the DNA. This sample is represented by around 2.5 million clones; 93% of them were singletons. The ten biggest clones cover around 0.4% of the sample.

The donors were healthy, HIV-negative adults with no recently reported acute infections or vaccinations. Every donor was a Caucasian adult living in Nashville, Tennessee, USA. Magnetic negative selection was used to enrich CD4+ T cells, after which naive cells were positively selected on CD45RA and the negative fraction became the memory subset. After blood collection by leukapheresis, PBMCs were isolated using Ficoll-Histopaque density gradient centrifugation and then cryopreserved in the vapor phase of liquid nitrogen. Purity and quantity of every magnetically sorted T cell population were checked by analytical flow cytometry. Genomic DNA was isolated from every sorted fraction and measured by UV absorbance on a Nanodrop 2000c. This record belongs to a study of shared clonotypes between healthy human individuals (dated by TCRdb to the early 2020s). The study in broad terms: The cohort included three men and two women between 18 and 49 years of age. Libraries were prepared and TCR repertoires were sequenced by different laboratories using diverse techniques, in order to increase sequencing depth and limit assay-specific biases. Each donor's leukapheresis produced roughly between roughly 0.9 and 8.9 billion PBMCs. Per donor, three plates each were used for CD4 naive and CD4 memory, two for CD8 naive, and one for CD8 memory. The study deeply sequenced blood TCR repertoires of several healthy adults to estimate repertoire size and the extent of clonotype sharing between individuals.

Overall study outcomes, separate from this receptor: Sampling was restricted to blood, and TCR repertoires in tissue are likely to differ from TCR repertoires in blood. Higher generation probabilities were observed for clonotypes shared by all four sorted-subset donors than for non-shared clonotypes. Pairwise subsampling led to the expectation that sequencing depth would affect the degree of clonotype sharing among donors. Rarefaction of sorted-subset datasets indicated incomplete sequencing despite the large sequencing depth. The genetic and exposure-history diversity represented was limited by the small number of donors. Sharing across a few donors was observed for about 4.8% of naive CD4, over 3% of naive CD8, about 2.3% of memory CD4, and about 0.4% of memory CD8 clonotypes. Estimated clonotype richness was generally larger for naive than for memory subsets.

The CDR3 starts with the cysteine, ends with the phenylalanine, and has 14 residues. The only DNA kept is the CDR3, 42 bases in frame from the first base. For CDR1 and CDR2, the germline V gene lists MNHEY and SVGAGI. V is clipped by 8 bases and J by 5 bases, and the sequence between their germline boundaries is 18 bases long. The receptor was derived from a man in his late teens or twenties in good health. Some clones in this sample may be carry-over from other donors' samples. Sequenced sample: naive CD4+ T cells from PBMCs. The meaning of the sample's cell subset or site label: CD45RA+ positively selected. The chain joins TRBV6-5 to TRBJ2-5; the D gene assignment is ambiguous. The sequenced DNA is TGTGCCAGCGCAGGCGCCGCGATCGGGGAGACCCAGTACTTC. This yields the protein CASAGAAIGETQYF.